The 7 T cell receptor beta chains below all came from one sample that was sequenced in a study of Graves' ophthalmopathy and Graves' hyperthyroidism. Amplification of TCR beta CDR3 regions used RNA transcripts. First-round RT-PCR relied on HTBI primers, and a second-round multiplex PCR came next. TCRdb processed the multiplex PCR reads anew with MiXCR; each CDR3 protein has one entry. Of about 1.1 million distinct CDR3 sequences listed, approximately 35% are singletons. The sample taken for sequencing was peripheral blood or thyroid tissue (not recorded which). The receptors originated from an adult man with Graves' hyperthyroidism.

The table lists this clonotype with many counts. The chain employs TRBV7-8 and TRBJ2-5, with 7 nucleotides matching TRBD2. The J segment lost 4 bases and the V segment lost 7 bases, leaving 6 bases of the junction unmatched. Looked up from germline, CDR1 is SGHVS and CDR2 is FQNEAQ. The CDR3 contains 13 residues. The CDR3: CASMGGVGETQYF. The CDR3 DNA reads as TGTGCCAGCATGGGGGGGGTCGGAGAGACCCAGTACTTC.

The rearrangement uses TRBV10-3 and TRBJ2-7; 12 nucleotides match TRBD2. V was pared by 5 bases and J by 5 bases, with 7 bases of the junction left unmatched. Germline lookup yields CDR1 ENHRY and CDR2 SYGVKD. The CDR3 runs 15 residues. The CDR3 region has the DNA TGTGCCATCAGTTCAATGACTAGCGGGGGCGACGAGCAGTACTTC. Its translation is CAISSMTSGGDEQYF.

This clonotype has ten or more counts. This chain connects TRBV2 to TRBJ2-7; 7 positions agree with TRBD2. Germline CDR1 SNHLY, CDR2 FYNNEI. V lost 6 bases, J lost 2 bases, and 13 bases stayed unmatched. This CDR3 has 16 residues. The CDR3, as DNA: TGTGCCAGCAGCGACGGGAGCGGGGTTAGTGCCTACGAGCAGTACTTC. It translates to CASSDGSGVSAYEQYF.

CDR3 nucleotides: TGTGCCAGCAGTAATATAGCGGGGGGCGACCAAGAGACCCAGTACTTC. This translates into CASSNIAGGDQETQYF. V is TRBV12-3 or TRBV12-4 and J is TRBJ2-5; TRBD2 matches at 10 bases. After removal of 5 bases from V and 0 bases from J, the junction contained 6 bases not matched to a gene. The CDR3 length is 16 residues.

The V gene is TRBV7-8, the J gene TRBJ1-5; TRBD1 might be the D (6 bases). This CDR3 is built from 15 residues. Trimming stripped 5 bases from V and 7 bases from J, with 18 bases between. Germline assignment: CDR1 SGHVS and CDR2 FQNEAQ. The CDR3 DNA reads TGTGCCAGCAGCCTAACGAGGGGGTTAAGACAGCCCCAGCATTTT. Translating it yields CASSLTRGLRQPQHF.

The gene calls are TRBV5-1 and TRBJ1-1; no definite D call. V was cut by 1 base and J by 5 bases, with 9 bases left in between. The CDR3 is 13 residues long. The germline V gene has CDR1 SGHRS and CDR2 YFSETQ. The CDR3 is CASSLFGETEAFF. DNA for the CDR3: TGCGCCAGCAGCTTGTTTGGGGAAACTGAAGCTTTCTTT. The full variable domain, rest sourced from reference TRBV5-1 and TRBJ1-1, is KAGVTQTPRYLIKTRGQQVTLSCSPISGHRSVSWYQQTPGQGLQFLFEYFSETQRNKGNFPGRFSGRQFSNSRSEMNVSTLELGDSALYLCASSLFGETEAFFGQGTRLTVV.

A remark on this clonotype: Germline and junction disagree at one end, which may indicate a read error. The chain combines TRBV14 with TRBJ1-1; D is unresolved. The CDR3 contains 14 residues. The germline gives CDR1 SGHDN, CDR2 FVKESK. The CDR3 sequence: CASSEEETATEAFF. CDR3 bases: TGTGCCAGCAGCGAAGAAGAGACCGCCACTGAAGCTTTCTTT.